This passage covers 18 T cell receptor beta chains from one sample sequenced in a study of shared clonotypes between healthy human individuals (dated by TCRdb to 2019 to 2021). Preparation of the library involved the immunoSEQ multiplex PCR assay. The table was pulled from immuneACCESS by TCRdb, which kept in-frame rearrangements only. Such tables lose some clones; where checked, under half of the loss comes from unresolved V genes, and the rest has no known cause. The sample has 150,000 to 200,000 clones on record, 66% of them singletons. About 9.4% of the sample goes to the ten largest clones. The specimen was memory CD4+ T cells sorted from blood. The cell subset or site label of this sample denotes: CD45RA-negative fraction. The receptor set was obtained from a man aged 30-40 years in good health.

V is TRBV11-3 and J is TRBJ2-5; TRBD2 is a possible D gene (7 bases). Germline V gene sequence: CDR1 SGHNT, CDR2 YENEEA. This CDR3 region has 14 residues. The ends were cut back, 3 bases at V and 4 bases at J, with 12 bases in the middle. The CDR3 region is CASSFGGGRETQYF. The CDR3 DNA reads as TGTGCCAGCAGCTTTGGGGGGGGCCGAGAGACCCAGTACTTC.

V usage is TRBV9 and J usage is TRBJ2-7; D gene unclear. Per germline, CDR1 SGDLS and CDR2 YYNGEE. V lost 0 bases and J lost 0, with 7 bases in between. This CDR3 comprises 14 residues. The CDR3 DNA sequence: TGTGCCAGCAGCGTAGGGAGCACCTCCTACGAGCAGTACTTC. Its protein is CASSVGSTSYEQYF.

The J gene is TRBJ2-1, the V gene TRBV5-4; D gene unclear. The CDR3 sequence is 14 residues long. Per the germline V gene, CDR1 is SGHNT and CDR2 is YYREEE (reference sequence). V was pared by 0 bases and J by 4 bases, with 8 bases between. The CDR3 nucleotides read TGTGCCAGCAGCTTGGCCGGTCTGTACAATGAGCAGTTCTTC. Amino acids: CASSLAGLYNEQFF.

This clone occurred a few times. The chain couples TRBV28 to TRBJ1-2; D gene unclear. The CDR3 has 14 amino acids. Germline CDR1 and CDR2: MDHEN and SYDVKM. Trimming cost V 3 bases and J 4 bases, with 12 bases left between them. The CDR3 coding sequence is TGTGCCAGCAGTTTTCCACCCGCGGGCTATGGCTACACCTTC. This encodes CASSFPPAGYGYTF.

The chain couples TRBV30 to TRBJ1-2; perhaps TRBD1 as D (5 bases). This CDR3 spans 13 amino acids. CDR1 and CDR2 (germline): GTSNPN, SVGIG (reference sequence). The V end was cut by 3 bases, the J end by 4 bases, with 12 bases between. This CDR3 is CAWRQGSPYGYTF. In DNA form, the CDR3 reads TGTGCCTGGAGGCAGGGCAGCCCCTATGGCTACACCTTC.

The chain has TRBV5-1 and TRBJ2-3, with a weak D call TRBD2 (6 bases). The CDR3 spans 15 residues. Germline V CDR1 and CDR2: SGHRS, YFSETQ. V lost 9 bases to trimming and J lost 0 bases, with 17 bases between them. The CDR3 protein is CANKGYSGSTDTQYF. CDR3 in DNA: TGCGCCAACAAGGGGTACAGCGGGAGCACAGATACGCAGTATTTT.

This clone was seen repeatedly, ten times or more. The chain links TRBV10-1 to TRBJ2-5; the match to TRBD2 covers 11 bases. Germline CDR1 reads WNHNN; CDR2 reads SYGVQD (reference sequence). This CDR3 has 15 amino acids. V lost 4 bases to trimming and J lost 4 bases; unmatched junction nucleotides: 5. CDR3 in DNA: TGCGCCAGCAGTGCTACTAGCGGGAGTCGAGAGACCCAGTACTTC. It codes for CASSATSGSRETQYF.

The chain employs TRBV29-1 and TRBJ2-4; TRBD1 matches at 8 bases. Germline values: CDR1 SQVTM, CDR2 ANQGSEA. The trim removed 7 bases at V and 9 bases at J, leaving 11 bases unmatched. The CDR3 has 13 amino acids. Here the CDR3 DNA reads TGCAGCGGCAGACAGGGGCTGGTAGGCATTCAGTACTTC. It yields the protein CSGRQGLVGIQYF.

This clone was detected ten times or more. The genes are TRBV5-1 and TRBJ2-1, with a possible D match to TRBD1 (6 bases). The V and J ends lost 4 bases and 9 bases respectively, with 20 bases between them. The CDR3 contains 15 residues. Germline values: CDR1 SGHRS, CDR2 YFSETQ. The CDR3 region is CASSPAQGGLGEQFF. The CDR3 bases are TGCGCCAGCAGCCCAGCACAGGGTGGCTTAGGTGAGCAGTTCTTC.

CDR3 DNA: TGCGCCAGCGGAACAGGGCCTAGGTCCTACGAGCAGTACTTC. It encodes CASGTGPRSYEQYF. V gene TRBV10-2 combines with J gene TRBJ2-7; D is possibly TRBD1 (6 bases). Germline assignment: CDR1 WSHSY and CDR2 SAAADI. The CDR3 consists of 14 residues. V lost 8 bases and J lost 1, with 15 bases in between.

CDR3 in amino acids: CASSTTTGGLETQYF. The DNA for the CDR3 is TGTGCCAGCAGTACAACCACAGGGGGTTTAGAGACCCAGTACTTC. The chain is built from TRBV28 and TRBJ2-5, with 8 nucleotides matching TRBD1. Germline lookup yields CDR1 MDHEN and CDR2 SYDVKM. The CDR3 is 15 amino acids. J was trimmed by 4 bases and V by 5 bases; bases with no gene match: 9.

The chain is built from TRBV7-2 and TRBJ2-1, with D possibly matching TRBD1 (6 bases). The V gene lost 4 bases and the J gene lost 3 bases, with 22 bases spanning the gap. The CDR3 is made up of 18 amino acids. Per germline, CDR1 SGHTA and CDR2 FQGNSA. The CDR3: CASSSNPPSWGLYNEQFF. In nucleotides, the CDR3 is TGTGCCAGCAGCTCGAACCCCCCCAGTTGGGGGCTCTACAATGAGCAGTTCTTC. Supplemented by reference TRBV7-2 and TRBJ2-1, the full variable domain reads GAGVSQSPSNKVTEKGKDVELRCDPISGHTALYWYRQSLGQGLEFLIYFQGNSAPDKSGLPSDRFSAERTGGSVSTLTIQRTQQEDSAVYLCASSSNPPSWGLYNEQFFGPGTRLTVL.

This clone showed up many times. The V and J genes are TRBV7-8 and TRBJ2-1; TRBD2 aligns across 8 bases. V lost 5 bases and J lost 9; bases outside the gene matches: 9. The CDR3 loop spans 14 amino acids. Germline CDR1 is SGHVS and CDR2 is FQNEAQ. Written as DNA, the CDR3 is TGTGCCAGCAGCATCCTCCGGGGGGGTGGTGAGCAGTTCTTC. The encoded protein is CASSILRGGGEQFF.

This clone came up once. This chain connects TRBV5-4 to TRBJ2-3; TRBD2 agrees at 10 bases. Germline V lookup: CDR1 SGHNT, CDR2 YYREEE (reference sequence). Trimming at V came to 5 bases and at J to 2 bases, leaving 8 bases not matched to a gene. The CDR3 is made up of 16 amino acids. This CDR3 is CASSSQGTSDTDTQYF. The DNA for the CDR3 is TGTGCCAGCAGTTCACAGGGGACTAGCGACACAGATACGCAGTATTTT.

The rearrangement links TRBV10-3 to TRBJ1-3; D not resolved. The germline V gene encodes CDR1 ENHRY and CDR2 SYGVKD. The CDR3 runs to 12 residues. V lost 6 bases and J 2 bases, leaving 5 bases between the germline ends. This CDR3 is CAIRDPGNTIYF. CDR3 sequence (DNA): TGTGCCATCAGGGACCCTGGAAACACCATATATTTT.

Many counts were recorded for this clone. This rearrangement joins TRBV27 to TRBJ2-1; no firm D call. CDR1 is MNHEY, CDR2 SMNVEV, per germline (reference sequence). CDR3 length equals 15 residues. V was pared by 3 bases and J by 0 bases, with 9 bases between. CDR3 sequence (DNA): TGTGCCAGCAGTTTCGGTCGGTCCTCCTACAATGAGCAGTTCTTC. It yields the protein CASSFGRSSYNEQFF.

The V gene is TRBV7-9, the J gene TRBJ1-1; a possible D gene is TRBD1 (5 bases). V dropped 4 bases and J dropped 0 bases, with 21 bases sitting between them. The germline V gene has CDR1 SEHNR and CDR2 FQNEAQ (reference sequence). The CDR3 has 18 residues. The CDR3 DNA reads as TGTGCCAGCAGCTCTAAGAGGGGCGGGAGAGTTTTGAACACTGAAGCTTTCTTT. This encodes CASSSKRGGRVLNTEAFF. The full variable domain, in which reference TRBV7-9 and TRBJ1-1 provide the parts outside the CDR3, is DTGVSQNPRHKITKRGQNVTFRCDPISEHNRLYWYRQTLGQGPEFLTYFQNEAQLEKSRLLSDRFSAERPKGSFSTLEIQRTEQGDSAMYLCASSSKRGGRVLNTEAFFGQGTRLTVV.

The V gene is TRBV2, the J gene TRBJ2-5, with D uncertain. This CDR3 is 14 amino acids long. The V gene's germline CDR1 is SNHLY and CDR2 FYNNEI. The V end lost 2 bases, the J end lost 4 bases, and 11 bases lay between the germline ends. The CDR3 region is CASSERTWGETQYF. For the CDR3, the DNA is TGTGCCAGCAGTGAACGGACCTGGGGAGAGACCCAGTACTTC.